Below, one T cell receptor beta chain is given with its context. The sample belongs to a study of cytomegalovirus exposure and HLA in healthy donors. The PCR made use of 60 Vbeta and 13 Jbeta primers. Sequencing was performed with immunoSEQ multiplex PCR; in TCRdb, only in-frame clones are kept and a portion is missing. The table lists about 140,000 clones, roughly four fifths of them singletons. There are 14 residues in the CDR3. V shed 5 bases and J 4 bases; nucleotides not matched to a gene: 6. Per germline, CDR1 SGHNT and CDR2 YENEEA. This receptor was identified in a man aged 18 to 29 in good health and CMV-seropositive. The rearrangement joins TRBV11-3 to TRBJ1-1, with TRBD1 identical over 8 bases. Specimen: PBMCs. The CDR3, as DNA: TGTGCCAGCAGCCTCGGACAGGGTAGCACTGAAGCTTTCTTT. Protein sequence: CASSLGQGSTEAFF.